The 14 T cell receptor beta chains given below trace back to one sample, sequenced in a study of T cells expressing NK-cell markers. TCRdb reprocessed the 5' RACE reads, keeping one entry per CDR3 protein, no DNA. The sample data list 150,000 or so distinct CDR3 sequences. Material for sequencing was blood T cells: a sorted CD56 or NKG2C T cell subset, CD4+ or CD8+ T cells, or bulk PBMC T cells (not recorded which). Receptors originate from a woman between 18 and 70 years old in good health.

V gene TRBV6-4 combines with J gene TRBJ2-3; TCRdb's D call, TRBD1, is unchecked because there is no DNA. There are 15 residues in the CDR3. Per the germline V gene, CDR1 is MRHNA and CDR2 is SNTAGT. The CDR3 loop reads CASSDSPGGTDTQYF.

The J gene is TRBJ2-5, the V gene TRBV2; TCRdb selects TRBD1, and the lack of DNA leaves this call unchecked. Germline CDR1 is SNHLY and CDR2 is FYNNEI. The CDR3 covers 14 residues. CDR3 amino acids: CASRLQGSGETQYF.

The chain links TRBV28 to TRBJ1-2. CDR1 and CDR2 from the germline V gene are MDHEN and SYDVKM. The CDR3 runs 13 residues. The CDR3 loop reads CASRSGRNYGYTF.

The J gene is TRBJ2-5, the V gene TRBV24-1; TCRdb calls TRBD2, which cannot be checked without DNA. Per the germline V gene, CDR1 is KGHDR and CDR2 is SFDVKD. The CDR3 totals 13 residues. This CDR3 is CATSVRGDETQYF.

The chain recombines TRBV10-3 with TRBJ2-5; TCRdb's D call of TRBD2 is untestable without DNA. Germline CDR1 and CDR2: ENHRY and SYGVKD. The CDR3 has 15 residues. The chain's CDR3 is CASSGTSGMSETQYF.

The chain carries TRBV20-1 and TRBJ2-2. The CDR3 has 14 residues. CDR1 and CDR2 from the germline V gene are DFQATT and SNEGSKA (reference sequence). The CDR3 sequence is CSVERRANTGELFF.

The chain is built from TRBV5-1 and TRBJ2-2; no DNA is available, so the TRBD1 call from TCRdb remains unchecked. This CDR3 spans 17 amino acids. Germline loops: CDR1 SGHRS, CDR2 YFSETQ. Here the CDR3 reads CASSTGQGARSVGELFF. Full variable domain (outside the CDR3, taken from reference TRBV5-1 and TRBJ2-2): KAGVTQTPRYLIKTRGQQVTLSCSPISGHRSVSWYQQTPGQGLQFLFEYFSETQRNKGNFPGRFSGRQFSNSRSEMNVSTLELGDSALYLCASSTGQGARSVGELFFGEGSRLTVL.

The chain joins TRBV9 to TRBJ2-2. Germline CDR1 and CDR2: SGDLS and YYNGEE. This CDR3 region has 16 residues. CDR3 residues: CASSVGQASNTGELFF. Filled out from reference TRBV9 and TRBJ2-2, the complete variable domain reads DSGVTQTPKHLITATGQRVTLRCSPRSGDLSVYWYQQSLDQGLQFLIQYYNGEERAKGNILERFSAQQFPDLHSELNLSSLELGDSALYFCASSVGQASNTGELFFGEGSRLTVL.

This chain connects TRBV20-1 to TRBJ2-7; TCRdb calls TRBD1, which cannot be checked without DNA. The germline gives CDR1 DFQATT, CDR2 SNEGSKA (reference sequence). This CDR3 has 14 amino acids. CDR3: CSARVWEAGDEQYF.

The V call is TRBV5-1, the J call TRBJ1-2; TCRdb reports TRBD1, a call that lacks DNA to check it against. Per the germline V gene, CDR1 is SGHRS and CDR2 is YFSETQ. CDR3 length equals 16 residues. This CDR3 is CASSSGQGAVSYGYTF.

The chain is built from TRBV7-8 and TRBJ2-2; TCRdb names TRBD2, which stays unverified in the absence of DNA. This CDR3 has 14 residues. In germline, CDR1 is SGHVS, CDR2 FQNEAQ. CDR3 amino acids: CASRLGTSTGELFF. Full variable domain (remainder filled in from reference TRBV7-8 and TRBJ2-2): GAGVSQSPRYKVAKRGQDVALRCDPISGHVSLFWYQQALGQGPEFLTYFQNEAQLDKSGLPSDRFFAERPEGSVSTLKIQRTQQEDSAVYLCASRLGTSTGELFFGEGSRLTVL.

The rearrangement uses TRBV7-3 and TRBJ2-3; the TRBD1 assignment by TCRdb is unverifiable without DNA. The CDR3 has 18 amino acids. CDR1 is SGHTA, CDR2 FQGTGA, per germline. The CDR3 loop is CASSSQTPGQWSTDTQYF.

The chain combines TRBV12-3 or TRBV12-4 with TRBJ1-1; without DNA, the TCRdb call of TRBD1 cannot be checked. The CDR3 is 11 amino acids. The CDR3 region is CASLNGGFAFF.

The chain couples TRBV12-3 or TRBV12-4 to TRBJ2-2; the D call from TCRdb, TRBD1, cannot be confirmed without DNA. This CDR3 is built from 14 residues. The CDR3 here is CASNLGVRTGELFF.